Shown below are 15 T cell receptor beta chains from a single sample sequenced in a study of blood T cells in healthy people across ages. The second PCR ran about 6 to 11 cycles with a sample-barcoded 5' primer and J-beta primers. One entry per CDR3 protein, called by TCRdb with MiXCR from the 5' RACE reads. This sample carries about 1.4 million distinct CDR3 sequences, 59% of them seen once, and the ten largest clones take over 5.5%. The sample comprised blood. All receptors derive from a man aged 18 to 35 in good health.

As regards this clonotype: A much larger clone sits a single nucleotide away, making a read error possible. The CDR3 reads CSARDPIGAGGNGYTF. In DNA form, the CDR3 reads TGCAGTGCTAGAGACCCTATAGGGGCAGGGGGCAATGGCTACACCTTC. The chain joins TRBV20-1 to TRBJ1-2; 8 bases are shared with TRBD1. The CDR3 extends over 16 amino acids. Germline CDR1 DFQATT, CDR2 SNEGSKA (reference sequence). V trimming: 0 bases; J trimming: 6 bases; junction bases outside the gene matches: 12.

The CDR3 DNA follows: TGTGCCAGCAGCAGTCCGACGGCCATTAATGAAAAACTGTTTTTT. This encodes CASSSPTAINEKLFF. V and J are TRBV7-9 and TRBJ1-4, with D unclear. The CDR3 runs to 15 residues. Germline CDR1 reads SEHNR; CDR2 reads FQNEAQ (reference sequence). V was cut by 5 bases and J by 4 bases, with 14 bases left in between.

The chain links TRBV27 to TRBJ2-6, with TRBD2 matching 15 bases. This CDR3 has 18 residues. CDR1 and CDR2 (germline): MNHEY, SMNVEV (reference sequence). With V trimmed by 5 bases and J by 2 bases, 4 bases remained unmatched. The CDR3 bases are TGTGCCAGCAGTATAGGACTAGCGGGAGGGCCTGGGGCCAACGTCCTGACTTTC. This gives the protein CASSIGLAGGPGANVLTF.

The chain is built from TRBV7-2 and TRBJ2-1; TRBD2 aligns across 10 bases. This CDR3 region has 17 residues. V lost 5 bases to trimming and J lost 7 bases; unmatched junction nucleotides: 14. The V gene's germline CDR1 is SGHTA and CDR2 FQGNSA. DNA for the CDR3: TGTGCCAGCAGCCCTCTCGGTAGCGGGAGGCAGTATAATGAGCAGTTCTTC. Its protein product is CASSPLGSGRQYNEQFF.

The V gene is TRBV10-3, the J gene TRBJ2-1; D might be TRBD1 (5 bases). Trimming pared 7 bases from V and 3 bases from J, leaving 10 bases between. This CDR3 is 13 amino acids long. Germline CDR1 and CDR2: ENHRY and SYGVKD. The CDR3 loop reads CAITKDNYNEQFF. The DNA of the CDR3 is TGTGCCATCACCAAGGACAACTACAATGAGCAGTTCTTC.

This chain joins TRBV20-1 and TRBJ1-4; TRBD1 might be the D (5 bases). The CDR3 covers 13 residues. V lost 5 bases, J lost 5 bases, and 12 bases lay in between. CDR1 and CDR2 (germline): DFQATT, SNEGSKA (reference sequence). The CDR3 loop reads CSAVSWGNEKLFF. CDR3 DNA: TGCAGTGCTGTATCTTGGGGGAATGAAAAACTGTTTTTT.

The rearrangement links TRBV4-1 to TRBJ1-2; unclear D gene. Trimming took 0 bases from V and 4 from J, leaving 9 bases between them. CDR1 is MGHRA and CDR2 is YSYEKL in the germline V gene. The CDR3 is made up of 14 amino acids. The CDR3 bases are TGCGCCAGCAGCCAAGATGTAGGCGGCTATGGCTACACCTTC. It specifies CASSQDVGGYGYTF.

The chain has TRBV28 and TRBJ2-3; tentative D call: TRBD2 (5 bases). Trimming cost V 3 bases and J 4 bases, with 17 bases left between them. In germline, CDR1 is MDHEN, CDR2 SYDVKM. This CDR3 is built from 16 residues. The CDR3 reads CASSFRTRGSADTQYF. The CDR3 nucleotides read TGTGCCAGCAGTTTTAGGACGAGAGGGAGTGCAGATACGCAGTATTTT.

This chain joins TRBV6-1 and TRBJ2-3, with D perhaps matching TRBD1 (7 bases). CDR1 is MNHNS, CDR2 SASEGT, per germline. V lost 6 bases to trimming and J lost 2 bases, with 12 bases between them. The CDR3 has 14 residues. The CDR3 DNA follows: TGTGCCAGCAGGGAGGGGGCAAACACAGATACGCAGTATTTT. Translation gives CASREGANTDTQYF.

This chain uses TRBV14 with TRBJ2-7, with 9 bases lining up with TRBD1. V lost 2 bases and J lost 3; bases outside the gene matches: 5. This CDR3 region has 15 residues. Looked up from germline, CDR1 is SGHDN and CDR2 is FVKESK. The CDR3 region has the DNA TGTGCCAGCAGCCAACCGACAGGGGGGAACTACGAGCAGTACTTC. Translation: CASSQPTGGNYEQYF.

V and J are TRBV5-1 and TRBJ2-7, with TRBD1 matching 10 bases. The CDR3 has 15 amino acids. From germline, CDR1 is SGHRS and CDR2 YFSETQ. The V gene end was trimmed by 4 bases and the J gene end by 7 bases; junction bases not matched to a gene: 11. This chain's CDR3 is CASSQDRGIYNEQYF. CDR3 bases: TGCGCCAGCAGCCAGGACAGGGGGATCTACAATGAGCAGTACTTC.

This clonotype was picked up a small number of times. The rearrangement joins TRBV5-1 to TRBJ2-7; 7 nucleotides match TRBD1. The CDR3 loop spans 14 amino acids. V lost 6 bases to trimming and J lost 0 bases; unmatched junction nucleotides: 6. Germline CDR1 SGHRS, CDR2 YFSETQ. The CDR3 protein is CASTPGTVSYEQYF. The CDR3 coding sequence is TGCGCCAGCACACCGGGGACAGTCTCCTACGAGCAGTACTTC.

On this clonotype itself: One end of the junction varies from germline; a read error may be responsible. The chain links TRBV12-3 or TRBV12-4 to TRBJ2-3; 8 positions agree with TRBD2. The length of the CDR3 is 17 residues. The CDR3 DNA follows: TGTGCCAGCAGTTTATCGGCGGGAGGAATCGGCACAGATATGCAGTATTTT. Amino acids: CASSLSAGGIGTDMQYF.

This sequence joins TRBV7-9 and TRBJ1-4, with 7 bases identical to TRBD1. The CDR3 length is 15 residues. V lost 3 bases and J lost 8; bases outside the gene matches: 9. Per the germline V gene, CDR1 is SEHNR and CDR2 is FQNEAQ (reference sequence). The CDR3 sequence: CASSFSRGSSEKLFF. The CDR3 nucleotides read TGTGCCAGCAGCTTTTCCAGGGGGTCCTCGGAAAAACTGTTTTTT.

The chain couples TRBV6-5 to TRBJ2-4; possible D gene TRBD2, 7 bases. The end of the DNA aligns better with TRBJ2-7, so the J call may be wrong. Per germline, CDR1 MNHEY and CDR2 SVGAGI. The CDR3 is 12 amino acids. The CDR3 region is CASRRGHHEQYF. The CDR3 bases are TGTGCCAGCAGGCGGGGGCACCACGAGCAGTACTTC.